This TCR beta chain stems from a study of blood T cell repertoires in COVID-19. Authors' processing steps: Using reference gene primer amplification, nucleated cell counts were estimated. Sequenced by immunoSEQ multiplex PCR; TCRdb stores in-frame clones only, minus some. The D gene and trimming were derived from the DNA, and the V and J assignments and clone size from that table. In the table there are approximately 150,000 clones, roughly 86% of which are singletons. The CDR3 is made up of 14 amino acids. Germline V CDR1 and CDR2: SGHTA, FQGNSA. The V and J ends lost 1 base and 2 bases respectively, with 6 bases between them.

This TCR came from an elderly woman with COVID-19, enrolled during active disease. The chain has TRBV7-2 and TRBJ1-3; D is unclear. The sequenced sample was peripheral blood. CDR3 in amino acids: CASSLGEAGNTIYF. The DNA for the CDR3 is TGTGCCAGCAGCTTAGGGGAGGCTGGAAACACCATATATTTT.